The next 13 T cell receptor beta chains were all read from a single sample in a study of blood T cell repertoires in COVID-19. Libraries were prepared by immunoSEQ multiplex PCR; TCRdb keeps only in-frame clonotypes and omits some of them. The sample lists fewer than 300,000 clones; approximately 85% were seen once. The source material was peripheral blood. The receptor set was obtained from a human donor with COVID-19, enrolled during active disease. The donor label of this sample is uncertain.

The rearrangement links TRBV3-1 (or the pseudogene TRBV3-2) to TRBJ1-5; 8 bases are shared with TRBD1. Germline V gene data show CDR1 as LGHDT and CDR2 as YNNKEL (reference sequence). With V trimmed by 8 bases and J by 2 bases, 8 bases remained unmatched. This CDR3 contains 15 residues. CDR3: CASGTGSLGNQPQHF. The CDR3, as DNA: TGTGCCAGCGGGACAGGCTCGCTCGGCAATCAGCCCCAGCATTTT.

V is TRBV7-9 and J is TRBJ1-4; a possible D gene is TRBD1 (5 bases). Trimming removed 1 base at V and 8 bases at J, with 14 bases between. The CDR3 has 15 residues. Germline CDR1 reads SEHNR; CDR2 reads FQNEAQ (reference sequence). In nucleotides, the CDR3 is TGTGCCAGCAGCTTAGGCAGGGTCGGAGCGGAAAAACTGTTTTTT. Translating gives CASSLGRVGAEKLFF.

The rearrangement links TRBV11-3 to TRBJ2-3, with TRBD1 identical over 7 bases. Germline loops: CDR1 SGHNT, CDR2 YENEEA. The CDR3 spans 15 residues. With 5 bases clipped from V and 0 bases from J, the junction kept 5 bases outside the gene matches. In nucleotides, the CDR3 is TGTGCCAGCAGCCGGGACAGTGCTAGCACAGATACGCAGTATTTT. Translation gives CASSRDSASTDTQYF.

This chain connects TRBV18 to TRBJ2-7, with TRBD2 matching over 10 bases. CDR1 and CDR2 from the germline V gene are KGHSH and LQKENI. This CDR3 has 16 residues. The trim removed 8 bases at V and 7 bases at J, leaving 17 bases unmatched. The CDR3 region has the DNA TGTGCCAGCACCTGGTCGGGAACTAGCGGGGCGGGGGAGCAGTACTTC. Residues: CASTWSGTSGAGEQYF.

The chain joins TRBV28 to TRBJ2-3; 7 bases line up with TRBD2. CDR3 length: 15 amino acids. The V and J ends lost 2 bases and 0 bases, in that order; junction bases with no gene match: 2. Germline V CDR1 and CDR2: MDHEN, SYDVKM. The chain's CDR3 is CASSLPSGSTDTQYF. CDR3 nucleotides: TGTGCCAGCAGTTTACCTAGCGGAAGCACAGATACGCAGTATTTT.

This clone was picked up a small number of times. This CDR3 reads CATSRDQASGNRLYEQFF. The CDR3 nucleotides read TGTGCCACCAGCAGAGATCAGGCTAGCGGGAACCGGCTGTATGAGCAGTTCTTC. This sequence joins TRBV15 and TRBJ2-1, with 9 bases matching TRBD2. The CDR3 has 18 amino acids. Germline lookup yields CDR1 LNHNV and CDR2 YYDKDF (reference sequence). Losses at the gene ends were 0 bases for V and 8 bases for J; bases not matched to a gene: 14.

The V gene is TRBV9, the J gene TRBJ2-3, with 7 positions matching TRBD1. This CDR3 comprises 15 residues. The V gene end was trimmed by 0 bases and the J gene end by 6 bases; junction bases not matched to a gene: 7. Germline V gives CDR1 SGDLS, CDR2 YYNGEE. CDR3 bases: TGTGCCAGCAGCGTAGAGGATGTAGGGGGCGATACGCAGTATTTT. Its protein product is CASSVEDVGGDTQYF.

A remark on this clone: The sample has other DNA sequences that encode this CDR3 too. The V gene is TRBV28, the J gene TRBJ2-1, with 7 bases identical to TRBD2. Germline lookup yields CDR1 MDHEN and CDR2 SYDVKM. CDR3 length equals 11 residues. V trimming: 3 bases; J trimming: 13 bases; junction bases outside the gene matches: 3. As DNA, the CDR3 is TGTGCCAGCAGTTTGGCTAGCGGACAGTTCTTC. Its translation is CASSLASGQFF.

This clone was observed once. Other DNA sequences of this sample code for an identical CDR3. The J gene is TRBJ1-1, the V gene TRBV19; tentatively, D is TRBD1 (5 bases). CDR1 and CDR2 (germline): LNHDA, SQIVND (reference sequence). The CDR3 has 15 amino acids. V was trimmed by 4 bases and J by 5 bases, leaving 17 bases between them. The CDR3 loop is CASSTSRGRGTEAFF. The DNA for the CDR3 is TGTGCCAGTAGTACCTCGCGGGGGAGGGGTACTGAAGCTTTCTTT.

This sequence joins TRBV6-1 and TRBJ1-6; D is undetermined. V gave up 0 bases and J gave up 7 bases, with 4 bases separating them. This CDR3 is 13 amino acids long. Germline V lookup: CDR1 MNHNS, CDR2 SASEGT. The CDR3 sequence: CASSEARNSPLHF. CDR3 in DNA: TGTGCCAGCAGTGAAGCGCGAAATTCACCCCTCCACTTT.

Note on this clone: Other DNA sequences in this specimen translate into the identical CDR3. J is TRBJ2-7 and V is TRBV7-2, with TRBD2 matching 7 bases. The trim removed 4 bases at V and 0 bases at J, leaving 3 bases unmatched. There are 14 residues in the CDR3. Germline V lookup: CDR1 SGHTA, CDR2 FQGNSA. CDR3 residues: CASSSRTSSYEQYF. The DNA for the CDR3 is TGTGCCAGCAGCTCACGGACTAGCTCCTACGAGCAGTACTTC.

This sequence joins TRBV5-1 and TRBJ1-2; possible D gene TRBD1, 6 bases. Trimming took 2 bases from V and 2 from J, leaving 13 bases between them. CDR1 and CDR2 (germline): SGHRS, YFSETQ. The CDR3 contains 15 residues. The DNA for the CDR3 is TGCGCCAGCAGCTTAGGTCCAGGGGAAAACTATGGCTACACCTTC. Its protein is CASSLGPGENYGYTF.

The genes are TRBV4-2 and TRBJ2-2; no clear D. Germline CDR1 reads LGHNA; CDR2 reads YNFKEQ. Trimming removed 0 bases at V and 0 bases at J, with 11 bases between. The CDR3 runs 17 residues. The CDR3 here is CASSQDPAVANTGELFF. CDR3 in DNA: TGTGCCAGCAGCCAAGATCCGGCGGTCGCGAACACCGGGGAGCTGTTTTTT.